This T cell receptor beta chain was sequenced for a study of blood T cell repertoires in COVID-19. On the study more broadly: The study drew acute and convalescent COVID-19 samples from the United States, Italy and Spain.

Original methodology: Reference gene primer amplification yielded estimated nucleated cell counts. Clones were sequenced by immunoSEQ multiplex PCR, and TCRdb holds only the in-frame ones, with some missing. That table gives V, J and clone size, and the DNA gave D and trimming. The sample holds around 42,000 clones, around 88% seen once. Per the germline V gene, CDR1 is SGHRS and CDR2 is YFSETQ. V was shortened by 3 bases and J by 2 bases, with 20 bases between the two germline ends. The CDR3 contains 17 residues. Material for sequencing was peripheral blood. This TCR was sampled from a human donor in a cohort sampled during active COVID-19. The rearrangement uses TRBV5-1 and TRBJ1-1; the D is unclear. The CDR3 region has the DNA TGCGCCAGCAGCTGGAGAGGAGGCGGTGAGACTAACACTGAAGCTTTCTTT. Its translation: CASSWRGGGETNTEAFF.